This T cell receptor (beta chain) was found in a study of T cell repertoires in cytomegalovirus infection. Study at large: The public TCR beta signatures pointed to both CMV infection and matching HLA type. Study results and caveats: Clonotype analysis showed dominance of the ex vivo response by HLA-C-restricted CMV-specific TCR beta clonotypes.

The germline V gene has CDR1 SGHTA and CDR2 FQGNSA. V gave up 5 bases and J gave up 2 bases; unmatched junction bases: 5. The CDR3 runs to 14 residues. This clonotype occurred a few times. Its cognate antigen is unknown. MiXCR, run by TCRdb on the reads, gives a single entry per CDR3 protein. Among 700,000 to 900,000 distinct CDR3 sequences listed, roughly 28% were seen once. The receptor comes from a human donor in good health (CMV status not recorded). Some clones in this sample may be carry-over from other donors' samples. Material: cultured CD8+ T cells from PBMCs, obtained from culture after CMV antigen stimulation. The rearrangement uses TRBV7-2 and TRBJ2-5, with 7 bases that match TRBD1. The CDR3 region has the DNA TGTGCCAGCAGCCGACCGGGACAGCAAGAGACCCAGTACTTC. This encodes CASSRPGQQETQYF.